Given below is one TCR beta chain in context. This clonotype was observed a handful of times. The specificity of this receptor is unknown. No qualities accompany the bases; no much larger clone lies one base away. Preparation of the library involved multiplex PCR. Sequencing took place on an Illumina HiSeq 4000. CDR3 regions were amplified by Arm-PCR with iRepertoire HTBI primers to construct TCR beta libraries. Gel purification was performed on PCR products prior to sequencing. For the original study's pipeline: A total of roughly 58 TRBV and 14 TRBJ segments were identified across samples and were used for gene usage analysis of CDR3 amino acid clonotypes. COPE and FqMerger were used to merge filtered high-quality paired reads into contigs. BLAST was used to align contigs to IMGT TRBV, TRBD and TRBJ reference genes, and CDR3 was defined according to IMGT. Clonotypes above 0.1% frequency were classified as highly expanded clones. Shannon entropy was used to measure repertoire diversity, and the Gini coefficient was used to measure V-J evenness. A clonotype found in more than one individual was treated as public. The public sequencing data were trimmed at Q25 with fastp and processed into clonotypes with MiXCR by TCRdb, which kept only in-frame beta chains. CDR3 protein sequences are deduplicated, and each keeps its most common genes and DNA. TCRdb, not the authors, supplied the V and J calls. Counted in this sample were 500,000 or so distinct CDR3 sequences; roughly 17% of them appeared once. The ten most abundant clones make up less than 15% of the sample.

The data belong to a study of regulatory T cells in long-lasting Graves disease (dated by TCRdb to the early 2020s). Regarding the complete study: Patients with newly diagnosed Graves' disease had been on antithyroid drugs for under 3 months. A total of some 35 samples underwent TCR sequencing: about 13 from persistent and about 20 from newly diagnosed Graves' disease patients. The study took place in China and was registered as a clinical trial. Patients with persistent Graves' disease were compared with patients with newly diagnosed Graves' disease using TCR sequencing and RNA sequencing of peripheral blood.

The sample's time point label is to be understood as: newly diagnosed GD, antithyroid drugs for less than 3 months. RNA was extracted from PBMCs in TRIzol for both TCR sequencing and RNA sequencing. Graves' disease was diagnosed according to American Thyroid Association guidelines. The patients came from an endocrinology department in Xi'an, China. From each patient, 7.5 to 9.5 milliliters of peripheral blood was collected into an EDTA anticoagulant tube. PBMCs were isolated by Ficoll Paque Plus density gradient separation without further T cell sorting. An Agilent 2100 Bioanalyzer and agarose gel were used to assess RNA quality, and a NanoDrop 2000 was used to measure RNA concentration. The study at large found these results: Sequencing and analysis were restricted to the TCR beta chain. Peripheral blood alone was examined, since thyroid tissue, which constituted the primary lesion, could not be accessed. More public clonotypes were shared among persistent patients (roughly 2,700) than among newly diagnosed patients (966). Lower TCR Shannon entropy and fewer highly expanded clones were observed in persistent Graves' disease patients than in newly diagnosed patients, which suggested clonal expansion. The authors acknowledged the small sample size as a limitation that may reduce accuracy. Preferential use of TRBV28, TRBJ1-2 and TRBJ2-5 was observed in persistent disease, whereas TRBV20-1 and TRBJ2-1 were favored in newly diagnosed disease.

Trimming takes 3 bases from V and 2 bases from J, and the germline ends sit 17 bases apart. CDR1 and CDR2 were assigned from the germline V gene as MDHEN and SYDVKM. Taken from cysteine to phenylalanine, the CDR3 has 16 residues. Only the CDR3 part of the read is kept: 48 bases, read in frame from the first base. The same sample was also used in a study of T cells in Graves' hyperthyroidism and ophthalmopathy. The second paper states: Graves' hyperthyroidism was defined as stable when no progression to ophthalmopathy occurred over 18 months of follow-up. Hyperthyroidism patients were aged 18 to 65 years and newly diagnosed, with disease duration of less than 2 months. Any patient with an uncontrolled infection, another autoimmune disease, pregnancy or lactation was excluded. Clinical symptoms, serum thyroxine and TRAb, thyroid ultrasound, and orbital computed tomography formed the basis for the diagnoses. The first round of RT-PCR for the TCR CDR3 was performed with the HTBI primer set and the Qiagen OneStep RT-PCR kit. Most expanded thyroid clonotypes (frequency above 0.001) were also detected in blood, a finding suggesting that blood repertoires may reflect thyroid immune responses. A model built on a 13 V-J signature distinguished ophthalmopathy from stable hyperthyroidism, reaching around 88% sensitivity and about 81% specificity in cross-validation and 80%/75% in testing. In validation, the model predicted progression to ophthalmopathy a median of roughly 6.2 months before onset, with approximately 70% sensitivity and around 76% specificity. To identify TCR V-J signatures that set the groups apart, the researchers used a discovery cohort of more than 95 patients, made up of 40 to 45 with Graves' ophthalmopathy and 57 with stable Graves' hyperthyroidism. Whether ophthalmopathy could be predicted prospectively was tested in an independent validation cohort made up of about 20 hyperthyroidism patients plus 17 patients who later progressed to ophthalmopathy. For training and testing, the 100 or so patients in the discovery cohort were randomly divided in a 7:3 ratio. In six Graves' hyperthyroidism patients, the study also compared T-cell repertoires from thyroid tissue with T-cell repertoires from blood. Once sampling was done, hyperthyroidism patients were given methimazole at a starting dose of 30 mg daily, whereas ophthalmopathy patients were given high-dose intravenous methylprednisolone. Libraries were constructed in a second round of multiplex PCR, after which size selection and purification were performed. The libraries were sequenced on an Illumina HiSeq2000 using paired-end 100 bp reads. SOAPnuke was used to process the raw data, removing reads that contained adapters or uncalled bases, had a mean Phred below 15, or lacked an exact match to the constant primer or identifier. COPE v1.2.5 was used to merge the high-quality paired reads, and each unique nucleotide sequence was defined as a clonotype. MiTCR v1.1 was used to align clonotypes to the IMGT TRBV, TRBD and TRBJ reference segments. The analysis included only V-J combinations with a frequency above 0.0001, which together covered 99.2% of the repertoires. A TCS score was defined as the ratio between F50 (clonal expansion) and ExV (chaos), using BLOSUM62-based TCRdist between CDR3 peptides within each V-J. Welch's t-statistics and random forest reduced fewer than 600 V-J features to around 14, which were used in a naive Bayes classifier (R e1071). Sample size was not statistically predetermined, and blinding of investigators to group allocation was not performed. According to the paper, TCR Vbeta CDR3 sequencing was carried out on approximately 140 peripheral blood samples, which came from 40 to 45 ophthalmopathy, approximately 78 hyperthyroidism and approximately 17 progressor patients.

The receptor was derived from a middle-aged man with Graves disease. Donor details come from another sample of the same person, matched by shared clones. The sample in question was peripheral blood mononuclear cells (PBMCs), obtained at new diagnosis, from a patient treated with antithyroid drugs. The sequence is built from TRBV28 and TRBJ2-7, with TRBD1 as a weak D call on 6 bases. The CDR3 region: CASSFLRLGATYEQYF. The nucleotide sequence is TGTGCCAGCAGTTTTCTCCGGCTGGGGGCGACCTACGAGCAGTACTTC. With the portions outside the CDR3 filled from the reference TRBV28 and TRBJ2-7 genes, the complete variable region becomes DVKVTQSSRYLVKRTGEKVFLECVQDMDHENMFWYRQDPGLGLRLIYFSYDVKMKEKGDIPEGYSVSREKKERFSLILESASTNQTSMYLCASSFLRLGATYEQYFGPGTRLTVT.